This T cell receptor beta chain came from a study of cytomegalovirus exposure and HLA in healthy donors. A multiplex PCR was run with 60 Vbeta primers and 13 Jbeta primers. Using immunoSEQ multiplex PCR, the repertoire was profiled, and TCRdb retains in-frame clones only, with some absent. The profile shows roughly 190,000 clones, roughly 75% of them singletons. The study's findings and limits: Per a prior analysis, the majority of TCR beta V segments were productive roughly 90% or roughly 30% of the time.

This clone occurred once. No antigen is known for it. The same CDR3 arises from other DNA sequences in this sample as well. V lost 3 bases to trimming and J lost 5 bases; unmatched junction nucleotides: 10. Germline loops: CDR1 GTSNPN, CDR2 SVGIG (reference sequence). This CDR3 region has 16 residues. This chain joins TRBV30 and TRBJ2-5, with 12 bases lining up with TRBD2. Sequences were obtained from PBMCs. This TCR derives from a man under 40 in good health and CMV-seropositive. As DNA, the CDR3 is TGTGCCTGGAGCCCCGGGACTAGCGGGCGCGGGGAGACCCAGTACTTC. It is translated as CAWSPGTSGRGETQYF.